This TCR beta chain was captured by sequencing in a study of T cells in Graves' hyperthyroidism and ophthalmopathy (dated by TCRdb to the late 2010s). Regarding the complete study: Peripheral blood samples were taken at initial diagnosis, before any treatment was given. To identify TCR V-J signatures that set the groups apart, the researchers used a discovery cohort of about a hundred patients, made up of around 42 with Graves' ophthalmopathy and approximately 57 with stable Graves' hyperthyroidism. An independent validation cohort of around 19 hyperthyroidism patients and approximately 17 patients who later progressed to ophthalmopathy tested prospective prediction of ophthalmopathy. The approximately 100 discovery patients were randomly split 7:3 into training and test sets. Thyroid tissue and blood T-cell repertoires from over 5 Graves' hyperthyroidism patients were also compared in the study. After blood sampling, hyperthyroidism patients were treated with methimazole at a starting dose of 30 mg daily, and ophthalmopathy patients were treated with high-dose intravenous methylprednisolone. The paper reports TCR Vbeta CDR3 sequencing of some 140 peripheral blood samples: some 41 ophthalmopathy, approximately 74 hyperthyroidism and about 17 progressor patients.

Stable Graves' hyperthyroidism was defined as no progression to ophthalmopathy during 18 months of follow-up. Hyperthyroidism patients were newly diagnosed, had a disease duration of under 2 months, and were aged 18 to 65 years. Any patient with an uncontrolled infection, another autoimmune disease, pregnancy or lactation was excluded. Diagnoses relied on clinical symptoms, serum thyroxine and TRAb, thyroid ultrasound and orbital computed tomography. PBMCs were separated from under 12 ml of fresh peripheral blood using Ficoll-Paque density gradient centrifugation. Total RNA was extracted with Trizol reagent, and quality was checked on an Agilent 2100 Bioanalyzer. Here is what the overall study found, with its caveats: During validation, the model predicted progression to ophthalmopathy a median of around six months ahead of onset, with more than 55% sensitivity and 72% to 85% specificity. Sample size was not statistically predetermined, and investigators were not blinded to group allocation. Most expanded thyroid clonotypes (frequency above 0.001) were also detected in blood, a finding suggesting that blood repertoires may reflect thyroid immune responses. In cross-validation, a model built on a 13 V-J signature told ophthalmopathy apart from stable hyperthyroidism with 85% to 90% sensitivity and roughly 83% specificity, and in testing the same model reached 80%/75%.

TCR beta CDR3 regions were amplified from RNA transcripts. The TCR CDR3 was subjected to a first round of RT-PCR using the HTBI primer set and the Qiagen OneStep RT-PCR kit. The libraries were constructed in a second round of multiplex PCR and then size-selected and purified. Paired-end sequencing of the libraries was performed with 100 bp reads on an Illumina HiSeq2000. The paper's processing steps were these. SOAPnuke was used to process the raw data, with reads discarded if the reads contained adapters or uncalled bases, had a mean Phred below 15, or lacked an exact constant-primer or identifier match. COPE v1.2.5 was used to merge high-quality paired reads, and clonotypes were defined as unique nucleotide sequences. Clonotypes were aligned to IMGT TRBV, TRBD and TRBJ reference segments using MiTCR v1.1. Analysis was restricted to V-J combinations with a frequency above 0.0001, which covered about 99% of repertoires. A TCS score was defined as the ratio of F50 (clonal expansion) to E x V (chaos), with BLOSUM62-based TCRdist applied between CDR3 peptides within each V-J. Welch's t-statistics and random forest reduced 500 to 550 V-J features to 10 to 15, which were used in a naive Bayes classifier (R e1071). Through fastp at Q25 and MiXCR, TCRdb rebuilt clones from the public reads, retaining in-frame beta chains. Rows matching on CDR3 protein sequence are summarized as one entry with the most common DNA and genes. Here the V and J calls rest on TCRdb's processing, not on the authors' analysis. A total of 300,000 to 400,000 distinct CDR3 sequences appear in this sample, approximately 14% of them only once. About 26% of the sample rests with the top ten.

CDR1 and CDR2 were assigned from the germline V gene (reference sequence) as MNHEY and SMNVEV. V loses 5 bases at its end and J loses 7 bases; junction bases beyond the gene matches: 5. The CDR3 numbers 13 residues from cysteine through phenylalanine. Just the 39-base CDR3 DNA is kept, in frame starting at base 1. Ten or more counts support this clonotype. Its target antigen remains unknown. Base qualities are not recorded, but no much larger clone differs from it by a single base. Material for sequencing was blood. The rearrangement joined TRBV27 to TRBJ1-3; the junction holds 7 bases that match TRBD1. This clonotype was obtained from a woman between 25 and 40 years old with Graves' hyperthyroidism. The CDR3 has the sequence CASSPDRSNTIYF. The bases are TGTGCCAGCAGTCCGGACAGGTCGAACACCATATATTTT.